This T cell receptor beta chain appears in the sequencing data of a study of blood T cell repertoires in COVID-19. As for the study in general: Acute and convalescent COVID-19 specimens originated in the United States, Italy and Spain. T cells, B-cell-depleted T cells, or PBMCs supplied cDNA or gDNA.

The V gene's germline CDR1 is SQVTM and CDR2 ANQGSEA. With 1 base removed from V and 6 bases from J, the gap between germline ends came to 15 bases. This CDR3 has 14 residues. Some clones are missing from TCRdb's copy, which holds only in-frame ones; the method was immunoSEQ multiplex PCR. The profile shows fewer than 40,000 clones, about four fifths of them singletons. Sequencing was performed on peripheral blood. This TCR derives from a man older than 75 with active or convalescent COVID-19. The chain has TRBV29-1 and TRBJ1-2; TRBD1 might be the D (5 bases). In DNA, the CDR3 is TGCAGCGTTGAAGTTTTGGGGCCGCGGCATGGCTACACCTTC. This translates into CSVEVLGPRHGYTF. The complete variable domain, with remaining parts taken from reference TRBV29-1 and TRBJ1-2, reads SAVISQKPSRDICQRGTSLTIQCQVDSQVTMMFWYRQQPGQSLTLIATANQGSEATYESGFVIDKFPISRPNLTFSTLTVSNMSPEDSSIYLCSVEVLGPRHGYTFGSGTRLTVV.